This TCR beta chain was identified in a study of blood T cell repertoires in COVID-19. The CDR3 has 16 residues. V was clipped by 2 bases and J by 1 base, with 13 bases between them. Germline CDR1 SGHTS, CDR2 YDEGEE. This clone was counted once. The repertoire was sequenced with immunoSEQ multiplex PCR; TCRdb's copy has only in-frame clones and lacks some. The sample gives approximately 190,000 clones, roughly 90% of which show up once; 6.2% is in the top ten. The receptor comes from a middle-aged woman who had recovered from COVID-19. Sample: peripheral blood. The chain has TRBV5-8 and TRBJ2-1; tentatively, D is TRBD2 (6 bases). The CDR3 spells CASSFAGTRSYNEQFF. CDR3 coding DNA: TGTGCCAGCAGCTTTGCCGGGACTCGATCCTACAATGAGCAGTTCTTC.